This note documents a single T cell receptor (beta chain) sequence. Its target is not known. Mismatch with germline at one junction end may stem from a read error. The CDR3 is made up of 15 amino acids. CDR1 is SEHNR and CDR2 is FQNEAQ in the germline V gene (reference sequence). These data belong to a study of T cell repertoires in cytomegalovirus infection. Study-level information: Matching HLA type and CMV infection were both indicated by public TCR beta signatures.

Study-level points and caveats: Dominant in the ex vivo response were TCR beta clonotypes restricted by HLA-C and specific for CMV.

TCRdb itself ran the reads through MiXCR, one entry per CDR3 protein. This table has roughly 920,000 distinct CDR3 sequences, around 32% appearing once. The source was cultured CD8+ T cells from PBMCs, collected from culture after CMV antigen stimulation. The sequence was obtained from a human donor in good health (CMV status not recorded). Some clones in this sample may be carry-over from other donors' samples. The rearrangement uses TRBV7-9 and TRBJ1-6; a weak D match, TRBD1 (6 bases). The CDR3 reads CANSPDSLYNSPLHF. The CDR3 bases are TGTGCCAACAGCCCGGACAGCCTTTATAATTCACCCCTCCACTTT.